Shown below are 25 T cell receptor beta chains from a single sample sequenced in a study of T cells in Graves' hyperthyroidism and ophthalmopathy. What was amplified from RNA transcripts were TCR beta CDR3 regions. Using the HTBI primer set, a first-round RT-PCR was run on the TCR CDR3. TCRdb analysed the multiplex PCR reads with MiXCR anew, one entry per CDR3 protein. The sample includes approximately 740,000 distinct CDR3 sequences, 14% of them seen just once. Sequenced input: blood. These receptors were obtained from a young woman with Graves' hyperthyroidism.

This clonotype was seen at least ten times. This sequence joins TRBV12-3 or TRBV12-4 and TRBJ2-5; 8 nucleotides align to TRBD2. The CDR3 is 13 amino acids. V lost 5 bases and J lost 5; bases outside the gene matches: 4. CDR3 in amino acids: CASSQRGLETQYF. Written as DNA, the CDR3 is TGTGCCAGCAGTCAGCGGGGGCTGGAGACCCAGTACTTC.

The gene calls are TRBV9 and TRBJ2-1; 10 bases are shared with TRBD2. The germline V gene has CDR1 SGDLS and CDR2 YYNGEE. This CDR3 comprises 15 residues. With V trimmed by 4 bases and J by 6 bases, 7 bases remained unmatched. The CDR3 DNA reads as TGTGCCAGCAGCCTCGCTAGCGGGAGTATCAATGAGCAGTTCTTC. This gives the protein CASSLASGSINEQFF.

This clonotype has only a few counts. The gene calls are TRBV29-1 and TRBJ2-7, with D tentatively TRBD1 (7 bases). Germline-derived CDR1 and CDR2 are SQVTM and ANQGSEA. The CDR3 runs to 12 residues. Trimming removed 4 bases at V and 7 bases at J, with 14 bases between. The CDR3 region is CSVVEGAGEQYF. Written as DNA, the CDR3 is TGCAGCGTTGTCGAGGGGGCGGGGGAGCAGTACTTC.

The table lists this clonotype with many counts. CDR3: CASSKTTGVSSYNEQFF. DNA for the CDR3: TGTGCCAGCAGTAAAACGACAGGCGTAAGCTCCTACAATGAGCAGTTCTTC. This chain connects TRBV9 to TRBJ2-1; maybe TRBD1 (6 bases). Germline V gene sequence: CDR1 SGDLS, CDR2 YYNGEE. The CDR3 is 17 residues long. V was shortened by 5 bases and J by 0 bases, with 18 bases between the two germline ends.

This clonotype was seen many times. This chain uses TRBV2 with TRBJ2-7, with TRBD2 as a possible D gene (6 bases). CDR1 and CDR2 from the germline V gene are SNHLY and FYNNEI. Trimming took 0 bases from V and 0 from J, leaving 9 bases between them. This CDR3 is built from 15 residues. CDR3 protein: CASSEALASSYEQYF. DNA for the CDR3: TGTGCCAGCAGTGAAGCGCTAGCGAGCTCCTACGAGCAGTACTTC.

This clonotype was detected many times. J is TRBJ1-5 and V is TRBV28; D is undetermined. V was clipped by 4 bases and J by 3 bases, with 4 bases between them. In germline, CDR1 is MDHEN, CDR2 SYDVKM. The CDR3 has 12 amino acids. Here the CDR3 reads CASSSINQPQHF. The CDR3 nucleotides read TGTGCCAGCAGTTCCATCAATCAGCCCCAGCATTTT.

The CDR3 loop reads CSVTGLSEQYF. CDR3 coding DNA: TGCAGTGTGACTGGACTCTCCGAGCAGTACTTC. The V gene is TRBV20-1, the J gene TRBJ2-7, with D tentatively TRBD2 (5 bases). Trimming removed 7 bases from V and 6 bases from J, with 13 bases in between. Germline CDR1 and CDR2: DFQATT and SNEGSKA (reference sequence). The CDR3 has 11 amino acids.

This clonotype turned up a few times. This chain joins TRBV27 and TRBJ2-5; D might be TRBD2 (6 bases). The V and J ends lost 5 bases and 7 bases respectively, with 20 bases between them. Germline V lookup: CDR1 MNHEY, CDR2 SMNVEV (reference sequence). The CDR3 is 15 residues long. CDR3 sequence: CASSPTLFAGGTQYF. The CDR3 nucleotides read TGTGCCAGCAGTCCAACCCTTTTTGCCGGGGGGACCCAGTACTTC.

The table lists this clonotype with many counts. CDR3 DNA sequence: TGTGCCAGCAGCTCCTTGTCTGAAGCTTTCTTT. It encodes CASSSLSEAFF. The genes are TRBV7-2 and TRBJ1-1; D is unclear. The CDR3 covers 11 residues. Germline V gene lookup returns CDR1 SGHTA and CDR2 FQGNSA. Between the trimmed V and J ends, which lost 4 bases and 6 bases, there was a span of 6 bases.

The chain couples TRBV7-2 to TRBJ2-4; D is ambiguous. The germline gives CDR1 SGHTA, CDR2 FQGNSA. The CDR3 is 13 amino acids. Trimming removed 3 bases at V and 5 bases at J, with 8 bases between. The CDR3 nucleotides read TGTGCCAGCAGCTTGTTGGGTGAAAACATTCAGTACTTC. Its protein product is CASSLLGENIQYF.

This clonotype was recorded a few times. The J gene is TRBJ2-1, the V gene TRBV24-1; D is tentatively TRBD1 or TRBD2 (6 bases each). V was shortened by 10 bases and J by 7 bases, with 25 bases between the two germline ends. CDR1 is KGHDR and CDR2 is SFDVKD in the germline V gene. The CDR3 runs 16 residues. CDR3 DNA: TGTGCCACTAGATCGTCTCGGGGGCAATTTGGTAATGAGCAGTTCTTC. This sequence encodes CATRSSRGQFGNEQFF.

This clonotype was counted at least ten times. V is TRBV7-8 and J is TRBJ2-3; D remains ambiguous. Germline V gene data show CDR1 as SGHVS and CDR2 as FQNEAQ. Between the trimmed V and J ends, which lost 1 base and 0 bases, there was a span of 11 bases. The CDR3 has 16 residues. As DNA, the CDR3 is TGTGCCAGCAGCTTAGATAGTAGGGATAGCACAGATACGCAGTATTTT. This encodes CASSLDSRDSTDTQYF.

The CDR3 region is CASSGRGESWETQYF. CDR3 sequence (DNA): TGTGCCAGCAGTGGACGGGGGGAATCGTGGGAGACCCAGTACTTC. V usage is TRBV2 and J usage is TRBJ2-5, with 7 bases aligning to TRBD2. V shed 4 bases, J shed 5 bases, and the junction held 10 bases outside the gene matches. The CDR3 extends over 15 amino acids. CDR1 is SNHLY and CDR2 is FYNNEI in the germline V gene.

This clonotype was picked up a small number of times. The gene calls are TRBV19 and TRBJ2-3; D gene uncertain. CDR3 length equals 15 residues. V was pared by 3 bases and J by 3 bases, with 13 bases between. CDR1 and CDR2 from the germline V gene are LNHDA and SQIVND (reference sequence). The CDR3 region is CASSIAAEGTDTQYF. In DNA form, the CDR3 reads TGTGCCAGTAGTATTGCCGCGGAAGGGACAGATACGCAGTATTTT.

Turning to this clonotype: A clone one base away is much larger, so this may be a read error. The chain is built from TRBV27 and TRBJ2-5; 13 bases align to TRBD2. The CDR3 is 19 amino acids. The V and J ends lost 5 bases and 5 bases, in that order; junction bases with no gene match: 17. Germline CDR1 is MNHEY and CDR2 is SMNVEV (reference sequence). The CDR3 spells CASSEDPGLAGPHRETQYF. The CDR3 nucleotides read TGTGCCAGCAGTGAGGACCCGGGACTAGCGGGACCACACAGGGAGACCCAGTACTTC.

This clonotype has a count of ten or more. The V call is TRBV12-3 or TRBV12-4, the J call TRBJ2-5; 7 nucleotides match TRBD2. J lost 5 bases, V lost 7 bases, and 7 bases had no gene match. The CDR3 extends over 13 amino acids. The CDR3 spells CASTPGGRETQYF. The CDR3 bases are TGTGCCAGCACCCCGGGGGGACGGGAGACCCAGTACTTC.

As to this clonotype: This may be a read error: a much more frequent sequence differs by one nucleotide. The chain joins TRBV2 to TRBJ2-7; 9 nucleotides align to TRBD2. The V and J ends lost 4 bases and 7 bases, in that order; junction bases with no gene match: 11. From germline, CDR1 is SNHLY and CDR2 FYNNEI. This CDR3 contains 15 residues. CDR3 sequence reads: CASSAGLAGLDEQYF. The CDR3 nucleotides are TGTGCCAGCAGTGCGGGGCTAGCGGGATTGGATGAGCAGTACTTC.

The chain has TRBV13 and TRBJ2-6, with 8 bases aligning to TRBD1. Trimming took 5 bases from V and 2 from J; bases not matched to a gene: 11. Germline V gives CDR1 PRHDT, CDR2 FYEKMQ (reference sequence). The CDR3 spans 18 residues. In DNA form, the CDR3 reads TGTGCCAGCAGCACCCCGTTCCAACAGGGGGCTGGGGCCAACGTCCTGACTTTC. It yields the protein CASSTPFQQGAGANVLTF.

The V call is TRBV15, the J call TRBJ1-5; 10 bases match TRBD1. V lost 3 bases, J lost 8 bases, and 4 bases stayed unmatched. From germline, CDR1 is LNHNV and CDR2 YYDKDF (reference sequence). The CDR3 totals 14 residues. The DNA for the CDR3 is TGTGCCACCAGCAGGGACAGGGGGTTGGAGCCCCAGCATTTT. Residues: CATSRDRGLEPQHF.

This clonotype was observed a handful of times. This chain connects TRBV12-5 to TRBJ2-3, with TRBD1 identical over 7 bases. The V gene's germline CDR1 is LGHNT and CDR2 FRNRAP. This CDR3 is built from 17 residues. J gave up 1 base and V 6 bases, and 13 bases lay outside the gene matches. The CDR3 DNA is TGTGCTAGTGGCCCGGGACAGATGGGGATTGGCACAGATACGCAGTATTTT. Amino acids: CASGPGQMGIGTDTQYF.

This clonotype was detected many times. In DNA, the CDR3 is TGTGCCAGCAGTGAAGATCGACTTAGAGAGACCCAGTACTTC. Its protein product is CASSEDRLRETQYF. The chain links TRBV6-1 to TRBJ2-5; D gene unclear. V was clipped by 1 base and J by 4 bases, with 10 bases between them. In germline, CDR1 is MNHNS, CDR2 SASEGT. The CDR3 consists of 14 residues.

The chain combines TRBV20-1 with TRBJ1-1; 7 nucleotides match TRBD1. The trim removed 7 bases at V and 1 base at J, leaving 15 bases unmatched. Germline lookup yields CDR1 DFQATT and CDR2 SNEGSKA (reference sequence). The CDR3 covers 16 residues. The CDR3 loop reads CSVAGRGKVKNTEAFF. CDR3 coding DNA: TGCAGTGTGGCGGGCAGGGGGAAGGTAAAGAACACTGAAGCTTTCTTT.

This clonotype was recorded a few times. CDR3 nucleotide sequence: TGTGCCTGGAGTGTACTCGGTGAGCAGTACTTC. This sequence encodes CAWSVLGEQYF. The genes are TRBV30 and TRBJ2-7; D not certain. With 0 bases removed from V and 7 bases from J, the gap between germline ends came to 7 bases. This CDR3 spans 11 amino acids. Germline CDR1 is GTSNPN and CDR2 is SVGIG (reference sequence).

The CDR3 nucleotides are TGTGCCAGCAGCGCCCGACCACCAGATACGCAGTATTTT. Its protein product is CASSARPPDTQYF. The chain recombines TRBV9 with TRBJ2-3; D not certain. The CDR3 contains 13 residues. The germline CDR1 and CDR2 sequences are SGDLS and YYNGEE. V was pared by 3 bases and J by 4 bases, with 9 bases between. Variable domain in full (rest from reference TRBV9 and TRBJ2-3): DSGVTQTPKHLITATGQRVTLRCSPRSGDLSVYWYQQSLDQGLQFLIQYYNGEERAKGNILERFSAQQFPDLHSELNLSSLELGDSALYFCASSARPPDTQYFGPGTRLTVL.

Only a few counts were recorded for this clonotype. The chain has TRBV6-1 and TRBJ2-7; 8 bases match TRBD1. Germline assignment: CDR1 MNHNS and CDR2 SASEGT. Losses at the gene ends were 5 bases for V and 7 bases for J; bases not matched to a gene: 7. The CDR3 runs 13 residues. The CDR3 spells CASSPWTGKEQYF. CDR3 sequence (DNA): TGTGCCAGCAGTCCCTGGACAGGGAAAGAGCAGTACTTC.